The sequence of this T cell receptor beta chain was determined in a study of healthy donors' naive CD4 and CD8 T cells. Whole-study results and caveats: Around 13% of CD4/CD8 propensity variance appeared explained by V, J and CDR3 charge.

Germline CDR1 and CDR2: DFQATT and SNEGSKA (reference sequence). V dropped 6 bases and J dropped 0; count of bases not matched to a gene: 15. The CDR3 extends over 19 amino acids. A word on this clonotype: The antigen is unknown.

Starting from around 500 ng of total RNA, TCR libraries were made with linear amplification. One entry per CDR3 protein results from TCRdb running MiXCR on the reads. The sample contains approximately 200,000 distinct CDR3 sequences, under 85% of which appear only once. The TCR comes from a pool of human donors in good health; the sample pools cells from several healthy donors. Sequencing was performed on naive CD4+ and CD8+ T cells sorted from blood, pooled from several donors. This chain joins TRBV20-1 and TRBJ2-1, with 12 bases fitting TRBD2. CDR3 sequence reads: CSAGRPGLAGQSSYNEQFF. Written as DNA, the CDR3 is TGCAGTGCGGGCCGTCCGGGACTAGCGGGCCAGAGCTCCTACAATGAGCAGTTCTTC.